This TCR beta chain was retrieved from a study of cytomegalovirus exposure and HLA in healthy donors. Turning to the study itself: The roughly 100 million unique TCR beta sequences, from roughly 180 million T cells, were found by an earlier analysis.

The CDR3 extends over 14 amino acids. It was with 60 Vbeta and 13 Jbeta primers that the PCR ran. Only in-frame clones appear in the TCRdb table, and some are missing; sequencing was by immunoSEQ multiplex PCR. The sample has around 84,000 clones, roughly 80% seen once; the top ten hold approximately 3.2%. This sequence joins TRBV21-1 and TRBJ1-1; TRBD1, the table's D call, was not compared with the DNA. TRBV21-1 is tagged as a pseudogene. The sample consisted of PBMCs. This receptor was obtained from a man aged 45-65 years in good health and CMV-seronegative. CDR3 DNA sequence: TGTGCCAGCAGCAGACAGGGAAAAAACACTGAAGCTTTCTTT. It translates to CASSRQGKNTEAFF.